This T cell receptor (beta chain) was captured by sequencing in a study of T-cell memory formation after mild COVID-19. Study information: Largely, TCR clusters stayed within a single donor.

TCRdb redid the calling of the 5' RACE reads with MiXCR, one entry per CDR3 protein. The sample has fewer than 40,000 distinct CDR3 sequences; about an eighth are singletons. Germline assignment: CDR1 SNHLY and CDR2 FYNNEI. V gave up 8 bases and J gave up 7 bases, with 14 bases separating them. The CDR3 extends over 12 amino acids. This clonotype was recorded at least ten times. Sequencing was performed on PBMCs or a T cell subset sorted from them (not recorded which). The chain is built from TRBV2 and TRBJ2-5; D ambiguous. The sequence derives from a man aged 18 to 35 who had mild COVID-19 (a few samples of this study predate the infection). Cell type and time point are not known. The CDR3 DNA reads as TGTGCCAGCCGAGAGACCCGTGGGACCCAGTACTTC. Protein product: CASRETRGTQYF.